A single sample is the source of the 7 T cell receptor beta chains below, sequenced in a study of beta chain features in type 1 diabetes. Expressed TCRB transcripts were sequenced after all isolated RNA was converted to cDNA. Clones were read by immunoSEQ multiplex PCR, and TCRdb kept only the in-frame ones, dropping some. The repertoire holds under 950,000 clones, with under 20% as singletons. The material sequenced was naive CD4+ T cells from blood. Receptors were obtained from a woman under 30 in good health.

This clone was seen more than once but under ten times. This chain uses TRBV5-1 with TRBJ2-6; D call uncertain. Germline V gene lookup returns CDR1 SGHRS and CDR2 YFSETQ. CDR3 length equals 15 residues. The germline V and J ends were trimmed by 0 bases and 2 bases, with 6 bases remaining between them. CDR3 region: CASSLVAAGANVLTF. CDR3 sequence (DNA): TGCGCCAGCAGCTTGGTGGCGGCTGGGGCCAACGTCCTGACTTTC.

This rearrangement joins TRBV28 to TRBJ1-2, with 9 nucleotides matching TRBD1. The CDR3 covers 15 residues. Germline trimming cut 5 bases from V and 9 bases from J; bases unmatched to any gene: 13. Germline CDR1 MDHEN, CDR2 SYDVKM. CDR3 DNA sequence: TGTGCCAGCAGTGACGCCGGGACAGGGTACGTTCGCTACACCTTC. Translated, it gives CASSDAGTGYVRYTF.

The sample holds a few counts of this clone. The identical CDR3 is also encoded by other nucleotide sequences in the sample. The chain uses TRBV5-1 and TRBJ1-2; 7 nucleotides align to TRBD1. The CDR3 is 13 residues long. The germline V gene encodes CDR1 SGHRS and CDR2 YFSETQ. With 2 bases clipped from V and 8 bases from J, the junction kept 6 bases outside the gene matches. The CDR3 region is CASSLEGAEGYTF. CDR3 in DNA: TGCGCCAGCAGCTTAGAGGGGGCAGAGGGCTACACCTTC.

The genes are TRBV29-1 and TRBJ1-1; D uncertain. This CDR3 spans 12 amino acids. The germline V gene encodes CDR1 SQVTM and CDR2 ANQGSEA. Trimming removed 5 bases at V and 4 bases at J, with 11 bases between. The CDR3 DNA is TGCAGCGTTTCGGAGGGAAGCACTGAAGCTTTCTTT. It codes for CSVSEGSTEAFF.

Written as DNA, the CDR3 is TGCGCCAGCAGCGTGAGTAGGGCGAACACTGAAGCTTTCTTT. Amino acids: CASSVSRANTEAFF. The V gene is TRBV5-1, the J gene TRBJ1-1; D ambiguous. This CDR3 is 14 amino acids long. Germline lookup yields CDR1 SGHRS and CDR2 YFSETQ. V gave up 4 bases and J gave up 1 base, with 11 bases separating them.

This clone has only a few counts. This CDR3 is CSVASARNYGYTF. Here the CDR3 DNA reads TGCAGCGTTGCGTCGGCCCGGAACTATGGCTACACCTTC. V gene TRBV29-1 combines with J gene TRBJ1-2; D gene unclear. Trimming left V 4 bases short and J 2 bases short, with 11 bases between. CDR1 SQVTM and CDR2 ANQGSEA come from the germline V gene. The CDR3 is 13 residues long.

The gene calls are TRBV9 and TRBJ2-2, with 9 bases lining up with TRBD1. V gave up 4 bases and J gave up 0 bases; unmatched junction bases: 4. CDR3 length: 16 amino acids. Germline CDR1 reads SGDLS; CDR2 reads YYNGEE. The CDR3 coding sequence is TGTGCCAGCAGCCCGCGGACAGGGGCGAACACCGGGGAGCTGTTTTTT. Its translation is CASSPRTGANTGELFF.